The rows below give T cell receptor beta chains drawn from one sample of a study of blood T cell repertoires in COVID-19. The table came from immunoSEQ multiplex PCR; TCRdb's copy has only in-frame clones and leaves some out. The repertoire holds about 180,000 clones, with 84% as singletons. Specimen: peripheral blood. The receptor set was obtained from a human donor in a cohort sampled during active COVID-19. Both conserved end residues are part of each CDR3. The D gene is left open where the match is weak. Size tells how often a clone was seen (once, few, many) or the class of an expanded clone, and some rows leave it out.

>once|NA|TRBJ2-7|TRBV25-1
TGTGCCAGCGGGAACTTGGGGGCGACTGAGCAGTACTTC
CASGNLGATEQYF
>NA|TRBD1|TRBJ1-4|TRBV5-8
TGTGCCAGCAGCCGATGGGGACAGGCTAATGAAAAACTGTTTTTT
CASSRWGQANEKLFF
>NA|TRBD1|TRBJ1-2|TRBV25-1
TGTGCCAGCAGTGAGGGGGACAGATCTAACTATGGCTACACCTTC
CASSEGDRSNYGYTF
>once|TRBD1|TRBJ1-4|TRBV6-5
TGTGCCAGCAGTTACTTCCCACAGGGGGCTAATGAAAAACTGTTTTTT
CASSYFPQGANEKLFF
>once|TRBD2|TRBJ2-7|TRBV15
TGTGCCACCAGTCGTTTAGCGGGGCCCTCCTACGAGCAGTACTTC
CATSRLAGPSYEQYF
>NA|TRBD1|TRBJ1-5|TRBV5-8
TGTGCCAGCACCTTGGGACAGCATAGCAATCAGCCCCAGCATTTT
CASTLGQHSNQPQHF
>NA|NA|TRBJ2-1|TRBV27
TGTGCCAGCAGTTTGAGTCCCCGCTCCAATGAGCAGTTCTTC
CASSLSPRSNEQFF
>NA|TRBD2|TRBJ2-2|TRBV4-1
TGCGCCAGCAGCCAAGGGGCCGGGCTAGCGGGGACCGGGGGCACCGGGGAGCTGTTTTTT
CASSQGAGLAGTGGTGELFF
>NA|NA|TRBJ1-1|TRBV5-6
TGTGCCAGCAGCTTGACAGTGAACACTGAAGCTTTCTTT
CASSLTVNTEAFF
>NA|TRBD1|TRBJ2-6|TRBV7-9
TGTGCCAGCAGCTTAACCGGGACAGGGTTCCCTGGGGCCAACGTCCTGACTTTC
CASSLTGTGFPGANVLTF
>once|TRBD1|TRBJ1-6|TRBV10-2
TGCGCCAGCACTATAAACGACGGGACAGAGGATAATTCACCCCTCCACTTT
CASTINDGTEDNSPLHF
>NA|TRBD1|TRBJ1-2|TRBV11-1
TGTGCCAGCAGCTTAGACGCCGGGACAGACTATGGCTACACCTTC
CASSLDAGTDYGYTF
>NA|NA|TRBJ2-5|TRBV5-4
TGTGCCAGCAGCTTACAACAGGGAAAGACCCAGTACTTC
CASSLQQGKTQYF
>NA|TRBD1|TRBJ2-7|TRBV14
TGTGCCAGCAGCCAGGGACAGGGAGGCTACGAGCAGTACTTC
CASSQGQGGYEQYF
>few|NA|TRBJ1-1|TRBV2
TGTGCCAGCAGTGTAGGCAGGGACACTGAAGCTTTCTTT
CASSVGRDTEAFF
>NA|TRBD1|TRBJ1-2|TRBV10-3
TGTGCCATCACAGACAGGGGGGGATCCTATGGCTACACCTTC
CAITDRGGSYGYTF
>NA|TRBD1|TRBJ2-5|TRBV11-2
TGTGCCAGCAGCCGGGACAGGGAAGAGACCCAGTACTTC
CASSRDREETQYF
>NA|TRBD1|TRBJ2-2|TRBV4-2
TGTGCCAGCAGCCAAGATTACAGGGGGTTATCGAACACCGGGGAGCTGTTTTTT
CASSQDYRGLSNTGELFF
>NA|NA|TRBJ2-2|TRBV6-5
TGTGCCAGCAGTCCCATTCTAGGAGGGACCGGGGAGCTGTTTTTT
CASSPILGGTGELFF
>NA|TRBD1|TRBJ1-1|TRBV19
TGTGCCAGTAGTCCGGTGACAGGGGGGCACACTGAAGCTTTCTTT
CASSPVTGGHTEAFF
>NA|NA|TRBJ1-1|TRBV12-3/TRBV12-4
TGTGCCAGCAGTTTAATCGGGAACACTGAAGCTTTCTTT
CASSLIGNTEAFF
>NA|NA|TRBJ1-1|TRBV3-1/TRBV3-2
TGTGCCAGCAGCCTAACCAGGATGAACACTGAAGCTTTCTTT
CASSLTRMNTEAFF
>NA|NA|TRBJ1-1|TRBV29-1
TGCAGCGTTGCACACGGCTCCGAACCAGGTACTGAAGCTTTCTTT
CSVAHGSEPGTEAFF
>NA|TRBD2|TRBJ2-3|TRBV7-9
TGTGCCAGCAGTGAACTAGCGTGGAGCACAGATACGCAGTATTTT
CASSELAWSTDTQYF
>NA|TRBD1|TRBJ1-4|TRBV5-4
TGTGCCAGCAGCTTGGGCAGGGGGCCAGATGAAAAACTGTTTTTT
CASSLGRGPDEKLFF
>once|TRBD2|TRBJ2-2|TRBV10-3
TGTGCCATCAGTGGTTTCGCTAGCGGCACCGGGGAGCTGTTTTTT
CAISGFASGTGELFF
>NA|NA|TRBJ1-2|TRBV5-1
TGCGCCAGCAGCTTGGAGTATCCAGGCCCCGGGGGGTATGGCTACACCTTC
CASSLEYPGPGGYGYTF
>NA|NA|TRBJ2-7|TRBV9
TGTGCCAGCAGCCCCGGGGCAGGGGCCTACGAGCAGTACTTC
CASSPGAGAYEQYF
>NA|NA|TRBJ1-1|TRBV5-1
TGCGCCAGCAGCTACAGTTTCTGGAACACTGAAGCTTTCTTT
CASSYSFWNTEAFF
>NA|TRBD1|TRBJ1-5|TRBV7-2
TGTGCCAGCAGTTCTCCGGACAGGGGCAATCAGCCCCAGCATTTT
CASSSPDRGNQPQHF
>NA|TRBD1|TRBJ1-2|TRBV28
TGTGCCAGCAGTTTCAGGGACAGGTACTATGGCTACACCTTC
CASSFRDRYYGYTF
>NA|TRBD1|TRBJ1-6|TRBV27
TGTGCCAGCAGTTTAGGGGCCGGGGGACAGGGGAATTCACCCCTCCACTTT
CASSLGAGGQGNSPLHF
>few|NA|TRBJ2-5|TRBV2
TGTGCCAGCAGTGACAGGGTGTCGGGAGAGACCCAGTACTTC
CASSDRVSGETQYF
>NA|NA|TRBJ1-1|TRBV28
TGTGCCAGCAGTCAGGTTGGGCGGGACACTGAAGCTTTCTTT
CASSQVGRDTEAFF
>NA|NA|TRBJ2-5|TRBV6-5
TGTGCCAGCAGTTACGACAGAGTCCAAGAGACCCAGTACTTC
CASSYDRVQETQYF
>NA|TRBD1|TRBJ1-2|TRBV7-8
TGTGCCAGCAGCTCAGGACAGGCGTATGGCTACACCTTC
CASSSGQAYGYTF
>NA|NA|TRBJ1-1|TRBV2
TGTGCCAGCGGAGACAGTGAAGCTTTCTTT
CASGDSEAFF
>NA|NA|TRBJ1-2|TRBV2
TGTGCCAGCAGCCCGAGAATCGGGGTACGAGGCTACACCTTC
CASSPRIGVRGYTF
>NA|NA|TRBJ1-2|TRBV19
TGTGCCAGTAGTATACCCCCCTCCCCCCAGGGACTCTATGGCTACACCTTC
CASSIPPSPQGLYGYTF
>once|TRBD1|TRBJ1-2|TRBV29-1
TGCAGCGCCGCCGGGACAGGGGAGGGAGGCTACACCTTC
CSAAGTGEGGYTF
>NA|NA|TRBJ1-1|TRBV6-6
TGTGCCAGCAGTTACTCCCCCGGACAGAACACTGAAGCTTTCTTT
CASSYSPGQNTEAFF
>once|NA|TRBJ2-4|TRBV4-1
TGCGCCAGCAGCCAATCCTACAGGGGACTAGCCAAAAACATTCAGTACTTC
CASSQSYRGLAKNIQYF
>NA|TRBD2|TRBJ2-1|TRBV5-1
TGCGCCAGCAGCTCGGGACTAGCGGGGGTAAATGAGCAGTTCTTC
CASSSGLAGVNEQFF
>NA|TRBD2|TRBJ2-5|TRBV5-1
TGCGCCAGCAGCCTCCCCTTTCTGGGCGGGGGGGGAAAGACCCAGTACTTC
CASSLPFLGGGGKTQYF
>NA|NA|TRBJ1-4|TRBV6-5
TGTGCCAGCAGTACTCCGGGACATGGGCTTGAAAAACTGTTTTTT
CASSTPGHGLEKLFF